This T cell receptor (beta chain) was identified during a study of spatial heterogeneity in lung cancer. Study overall: The average appearance count of each unique TCR and UMI combination in raw reads was more than nine. General study findings and limits: The appearance of ubiquitous expanded tumor TCRs in blood was greater at resection than follow-up.

At least ten counts were recorded for this clonotype. No antigen is known for it. TCRdb called the 5' RACE reads again in MiXCR, with one record for every CDR3 protein. The sample has more than 65,000 distinct CDR3 sequences; about 7.8% are singletons. V lost 2 bases, J lost 0 bases, and 13 bases lay in between. The CDR3 consists of 16 residues. Per the germline V gene, CDR1 is SQVTM and CDR2 is ANQGSEA. The time point denotes: sample taken at primary tumor resection. The starting material was PBMCs, obtained at surgery. This sequence was found in a male donor with early-stage non-small cell lung cancer. The chain joins TRBV29-1 to TRBJ2-2; unclear D gene. CDR3 nucleotide sequence: TGCAGCGTTGAAATAAGAGGAGAAGCGAACACCGGGGAGCTGTTTTTT. Amino acid sequence: CSVEIRGEANTGELFF.